The 22 T cell receptor beta chains in this list originate from one sample, sequenced in a study of T cell repertoires in cytomegalovirus infection (dated by TCRdb to the late 2010s). The sample's treatment or condition, from its label and the paper: in vitro stimulation with specific CMV peptide epitopes to enrich CMV-specific T cells. The sample was run on an Illumina HiSeq 1500. The public reads were run again by TCRdb, first through fastp at Q25 and then through MiXCR, and only productive beta chains were kept. Under each unique CDR3 protein, matching rows form one entry showing the most common genes and DNA. The sample profile shows around 770,000 distinct CDR3 sequences; 25% to 30% of them were found once. The ten largest clones capture around 13% of the sample. These receptors' antigens are unknown. The material was cultured CD8+ T cells from PBMCs, obtained from culture after CMV antigen stimulation. The receptors derive from a human donor in good health (CMV status not recorded). Some clones in this sample may be carry-over from other donors' samples.

V and J are TRBV12-3 or TRBV12-4 and TRBJ2-2; TRBD1 aligns across 7 bases. CDR3 length equals 15 residues. V lost 5 bases to trimming and J lost 4 bases; unmatched junction nucleotides: 7. The CDR3 region is CASSPRQGATGELFF. The DNA for the CDR3 is TGTGCCAGCAGTCCGAGACAGGGAGCCACCGGGGAGCTGTTTTTT.

This clonotype was detected a few times. This rearrangement joins TRBV20-1 to TRBJ2-7; TRBD1 matches at 7 bases. The CDR3 is 14 residues long. Losses at the gene ends were 0 bases for V and 0 bases for J; bases not matched to a gene: 2. Germline-derived CDR1 and CDR2 are DFQATT and SNEGSKA (reference sequence). This CDR3 is CSARDRDSSYEQYF. The CDR3 nucleotides are TGCAGTGCTAGAGATCGGGACAGCTCCTACGAGCAGTACTTC.

This clonotype was seen only a few times. This chain joins TRBV19 and TRBJ1-2; TRBD1 aligns across 9 bases. The CDR3 sequence is 15 residues long. Germline loops: CDR1 LNHDA, CDR2 SQIVND (reference sequence). V was pared by 4 bases and J by 3 bases, with 6 bases of the junction left unmatched. The CDR3 region is CASSTDRGSDYGYTF. The DNA of the CDR3 is TGTGCCAGTAGTACGGACAGGGGTAGTGACTATGGCTACACCTTC.

The V and J genes are TRBV7-6 and TRBJ1-4; perhaps TRBD1 as D (5 bases). The germline V gene encodes CDR1 SGHVS and CDR2 FNYEAQ. Trimming pared 5 bases from V and 5 bases from J, leaving 15 bases between. This CDR3 is built from 15 residues. The chain's CDR3 is CASSLRGGPNEKLFF. For the CDR3, the DNA is TGTGCCAGCAGCCTGAGGGGCGGACCGAATGAAAAACTGTTTTTT.

This clonotype was detected ten times or more. The rearrangement joins TRBV6-5 to TRBJ2-2; D tentatively fits TRBD1 or TRBD2 (5 bases each). CDR1 and CDR2 (germline): MNHEY, SVGAGI. The CDR3 totals 17 residues. V was cut by 8 bases and J by 3 bases, with 22 bases left in between. As DNA, the CDR3 is TGTGCCAGCTCGCCGGGACGTACCTTGGGGTACACCGGGGAGCTGTTTTTT. As protein: CASSPGRTLGYTGELFF.

This chain connects TRBV7-9 to TRBJ2-4, with 7 bases that match TRBD2. Trimming cost V 4 bases and J 8 bases; bases outside gene matches: 14. This CDR3 has 16 amino acids. Germline V CDR1 and CDR2: SEHNR, FQNEAQ (reference sequence). As DNA, the CDR3 is TGTGCCAGCAGCTCCCTCGCGGGAGATTCCTTGGACATTCAGTACTTC. It is translated as CASSSLAGDSLDIQYF.

This clonotype was observed a handful of times. The chain recombines TRBV4-2 with TRBJ2-1; 12 nucleotides line up with TRBD1. Germline trimming cut 4 bases from V and 7 bases from J; bases unmatched to any gene: 5. The CDR3 has 15 residues. CDR1 and CDR2 from the germline V gene are LGHNA and YNFKEQ. CDR3 amino acids: CASSPWGQGANEQFF. The CDR3 bases are TGTGCCAGCAGCCCGTGGGGACAGGGGGCGAATGAGCAGTTCTTC.

Only a few counts were recorded for this clonotype. The V call is TRBV7-6, the J call TRBJ1-6, with unresolved D. CDR3 length: 15 amino acids. Germline V gives CDR1 SGHVS, CDR2 FNYEAQ. With 3 bases removed from V and 5 bases from J, the gap between germline ends came to 11 bases. The DNA for the CDR3 is TGTGCCAGCAGCTTCTCGGTTGTTAATAATTCACCCCTCCACTTT. Translation gives CASSFSVVNNSPLHF. The whole variable domain, remainder taken from reference TRBV7-6 and TRBJ1-6, is GAGVSQSPRYKVTKRGQDVALRCDPISGHVSLYWYRQALGQGPEFLTYFNYEAQQDKSGLPNDRFSAERPEGSISTLTIQRTEQRDSAMYRCASSFSVVNNSPLHFGNGTRLTVT.

The CDR3 coding sequence is TGTGCCAGCGCTAGCGGGGTGAACACCGGGGAGCTGTTTTTT. It is translated as CASASGVNTGELFF. The chain is built from TRBV11-2 and TRBJ2-2; 9 bases fit TRBD2. This CDR3 contains 14 residues. With V trimmed by 8 bases and J by 1 base, 2 bases remained unmatched. Germline loops: CDR1 SGHAT, CDR2 FQNNGV.

The V call is TRBV7-9, the J call TRBJ2-1; 7 bases map to TRBD2. Germline V gene sequence: CDR1 SEHNR, CDR2 FQNEAQ (reference sequence). J was trimmed by 8 bases and V by 1 base; bases with no gene match: 2. There are 13 residues in the CDR3. CDR3 coding DNA: TGTGCCAGCAGCTTAGGGACTAGAGATGAGCAGTTCTTC. Translation: CASSLGTRDEQFF.

Only a few counts were recorded for this clonotype. In nucleotides, the CDR3 is TGTGCCAGCAGCTCCTACGCGGACCAAGAGACCCAGTACTTC. This codes for CASSSYADQETQYF. This chain connects TRBV7-8 to TRBJ2-5; no definite D call. CDR3 length: 14 amino acids. V lost 4 bases and J lost 0, with 9 bases in between. The germline gives CDR1 SGHVS, CDR2 FQNEAQ.

The chain carries TRBV4-1 and TRBJ2-1; D is uncertain. In germline, CDR1 is MGHRA, CDR2 YSYEKL. Trimming shortened V by 2 bases and J by 3 bases, and 5 bases separated the two germline ends. This CDR3 comprises 13 residues. CDR3: CASSQSIYNEQFF. As DNA, the CDR3 is TGCGCCAGCAGCCAATCCATCTACAATGAGCAGTTCTTC.

The J gene is TRBJ2-7, the V gene TRBV7-8, with D possibly TRBD2 on 6 matching bases. V was cut by 5 bases and J by 0 bases, with 14 bases left in between. The germline V gene encodes CDR1 SGHVS and CDR2 FQNEAQ. This CDR3 contains 15 residues. The CDR3 DNA follows: TGTGCCAGCAGCCCCCGGGACTCGAGCTCCTACGAGCAGTACTTC. As protein: CASSPRDSSSYEQYF.

This clonotype has just a few counts. This chain uses TRBV12-3 or TRBV12-4 with TRBJ2-1, with D possibly TRBD2 on 7 matching bases. This CDR3 has 15 amino acids. V shed 3 bases and J shed 6 bases, with 15 bases lying between them. CDR3 DNA: TGTGCCAGCAGTTTGGGGAGGGGGTTCGGCAATGAGCAGTTCTTC. It encodes CASSLGRGFGNEQFF.

This clonotype came up once. The CDR3 DNA sequence: TGTGCCAGCAGCCAACTTGGGACAGGGGACCATGAGCAGTTCTTC. Protein sequence: CASSQLGTGDHEQFF. The rearrangement links TRBV4-2 to TRBJ2-1, with 10 bases aligning to TRBD1. Per the germline V gene, CDR1 is LGHNA and CDR2 is YNFKEQ. This CDR3 region has 15 residues. With 2 bases clipped from V and 8 bases from J, the junction kept 6 bases outside the gene matches.

V usage is TRBV12-3 or TRBV12-4 and J usage is TRBJ2-2, with 7 bases lining up with TRBD2. V shed 4 bases and J 5 bases; nucleotides not matched to a gene: 13. This CDR3 has 17 amino acids. Here the CDR3 DNA reads TGTGCCAGCAGTTCATTGGGGAGGGACCGTTGGACCGGGGAGCTGTTTTTT. This encodes CASSSLGRDRWTGELFF.

The V gene is TRBV19, the J gene TRBJ2-1, with TRBD2 identical over 11 bases. Germline V gene sequence: CDR1 LNHDA, CDR2 SQIVND (reference sequence). CDR3 size: 16 residues. Germline trimming cut 4 bases from V and 8 bases from J; bases unmatched to any gene: 10. Written as DNA, the CDR3 is TGTGCCAGTAGTACTCACTTAGCGGGGGGGACCGATGAGCAGTTCTTC. Its translation: CASSTHLAGGTDEQFF.

This chain links TRBV13 with TRBJ1-1, with D tentatively TRBD1 (5 bases). With 4 bases removed from V and 3 bases from J, the gap between germline ends came to 9 bases. CDR1 and CDR2 (germline): PRHDT, FYEKMQ (reference sequence). This CDR3 region has 13 residues. The CDR3: CASSWGPDTEAFF. The CDR3 DNA reads TGTGCCAGCAGCTGGGGACCGGACACTGAAGCTTTCTTT.

This clonotype was found many times. This chain uses TRBV7-8 with TRBJ2-2; D uncertain. Trimming took off 1 base at V and 11 bases at J, with 8 bases between the two ends. Per the germline V gene, CDR1 is SGHVS and CDR2 is FQNEAQ. This CDR3 is 12 amino acids long. The DNA for the CDR3 is TGTGCCAGCAGCTTAGGGAGAGTCGAGCTGTTTTTT. Translated, it gives CASSLGRVELFF. The full variable domain, its missing parts supplied by reference TRBV7-8 and TRBJ2-2, is GAGVSQSPRYKVAKRGQDVALRCDPISGHVSLFWYQQALGQGPEFLTYFQNEAQLDKSGLPSDRFFAERPEGSVSTLKIQRTQQEDSAVYLCASSLGRVELFFGEGSRLTVL.

This clonotype was seen a handful of times. The chain uses TRBV27 and TRBJ1-5; 7 bases align to TRBD1. In germline, CDR1 is MNHEY, CDR2 SMNVEV (reference sequence). V was pared by 8 bases and J by 4 bases, with 8 bases of the junction left unmatched. CDR3 length: 14 amino acids. The chain's CDR3 is CASRRQGTNQPQHF. CDR3 nucleotides: TGTGCCAGCCGTAGACAGGGTACGAATCAGCCCCAGCATTTT.

This clonotype was recorded many times. V and J are TRBV7-6 and TRBJ1-4, with TRBD1 identical over 11 bases. Germline CDR1 is SGHVS and CDR2 is FNYEAQ. The junction had 6 bases not matched to a gene; V was cut back by 5 bases and J by 7 bases. This CDR3 has 15 amino acids. The CDR3 region is CASSPRDRGIEKLFF. In nucleotides, the CDR3 is TGTGCCAGCAGCCCCCGGGACAGGGGGATTGAAAAACTGTTTTTT.

V and J are TRBV6-2 or TRBV6-3 and TRBJ1-2, with TRBD1 identical over 9 bases. Per germline, CDR1 MNHEY and CDR2 SVGEGT. The CDR3 covers 17 residues. V lost 4 bases to trimming and J lost 3 bases; unmatched junction nucleotides: 12. CDR3 region: CASSFLPGQGGDYGYTF. In nucleotides, the CDR3 is TGTGCCAGCAGTTTCCTACCGGGACAGGGAGGCGACTATGGCTACACCTTC.